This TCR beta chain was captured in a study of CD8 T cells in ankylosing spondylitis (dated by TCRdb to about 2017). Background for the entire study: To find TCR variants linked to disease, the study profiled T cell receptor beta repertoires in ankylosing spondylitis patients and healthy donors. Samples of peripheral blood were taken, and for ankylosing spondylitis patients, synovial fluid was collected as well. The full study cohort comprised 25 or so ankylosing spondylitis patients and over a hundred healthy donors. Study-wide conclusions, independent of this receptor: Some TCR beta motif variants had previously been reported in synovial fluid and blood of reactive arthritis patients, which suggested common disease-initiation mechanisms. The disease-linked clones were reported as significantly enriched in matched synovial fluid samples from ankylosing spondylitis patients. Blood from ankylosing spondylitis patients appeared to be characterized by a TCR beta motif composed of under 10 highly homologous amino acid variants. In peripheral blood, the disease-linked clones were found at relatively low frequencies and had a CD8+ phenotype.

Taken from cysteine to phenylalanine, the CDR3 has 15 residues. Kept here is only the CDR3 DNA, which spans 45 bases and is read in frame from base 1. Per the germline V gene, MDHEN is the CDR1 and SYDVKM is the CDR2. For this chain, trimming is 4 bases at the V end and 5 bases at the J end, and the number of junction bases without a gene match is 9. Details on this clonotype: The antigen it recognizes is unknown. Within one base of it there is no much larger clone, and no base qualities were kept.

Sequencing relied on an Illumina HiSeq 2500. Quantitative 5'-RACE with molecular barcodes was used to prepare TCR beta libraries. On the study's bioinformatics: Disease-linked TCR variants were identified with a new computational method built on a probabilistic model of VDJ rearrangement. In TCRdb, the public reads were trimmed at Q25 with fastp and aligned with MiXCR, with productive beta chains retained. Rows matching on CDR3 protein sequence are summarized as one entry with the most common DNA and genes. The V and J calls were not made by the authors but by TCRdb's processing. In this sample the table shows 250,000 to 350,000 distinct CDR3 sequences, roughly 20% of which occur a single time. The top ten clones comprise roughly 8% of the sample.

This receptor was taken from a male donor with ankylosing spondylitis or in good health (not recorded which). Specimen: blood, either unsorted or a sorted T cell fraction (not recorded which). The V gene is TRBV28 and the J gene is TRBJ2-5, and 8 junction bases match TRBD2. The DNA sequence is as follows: TGTGCCAGCAGTTCCATGCGGGGGGCCCTGGAGACCCAGTACTTC. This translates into CASSSMRGALETQYF. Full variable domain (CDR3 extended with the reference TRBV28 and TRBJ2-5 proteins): DVKVTQSSRYLVKRTGEKVFLECVQDMDHENMFWYRQDPGLGLRLIYFSYDVKMKEKGDIPEGYSVSREKKERFSLILESASTNQTSMYLCASSSMRGALETQYFGPGTRLLVL.